This is a list of T cell receptor beta chains from one sample in a study of T cell changes during pregnancy in multiple sclerosis. Using immunoSEQ multiplex PCR, the repertoire was profiled, and TCRdb retains in-frame clones only, with some absent. The table includes 35,000 to 55,000 clones, roughly 88% detected once. This material consisted of peripheral blood, taken in the second trimester of pregnancy. Receptors were obtained from a female donor in good health, enrolled as a control in a pregnancy study. CDR3s include the opening cysteine and the closing phenylalanine or tryptophan. The D gene is left open where the match is weak. The size entry is marked missing in some rows and otherwise reads once, few, many or a size class.

TRBJ1-1 NA TRBD1 TRBV2 TGTGCCAGCAGTTCTATTACAGGGGGACCTGAAGCTTTCTTT CASSSITGGPEAFF
TRBJ2-1 NA TRBD1 TRBV5-1 TGCGCCAGCAGCCTCAAACAGGGGGGCTACAATGAGCAGTTCTTC CASSLKQGGYNEQFF
TRBJ2-7 NA TRBD2 TRBV7-2 TGTGCCAGCAGCTTCGGACTAGCGGGAGGCGAGCAGTACTTC CASSFGLAGGEQYF
TRBJ2-3 once TRBD2 TRBV5-6 TGTGCCAGCAGCTTGGGGGCTAGCGGGAGCGCTAGCACAGATACGCAGTATTTT CASSLGASGSASTDTQYF
TRBJ2-2 NA NA TRBV6-5 TGTGCCAGCAGTTACCCCCAGAACACCGGGGAGCTGTTTTTT CASSYPQNTGELFF
TRBJ2-6 NA TRBD1 TRBV18 TGTGCCAGCTCACCCCCGGGACAGGGCTTTGGGGCCAACGTCCTGACTTTC CASSPPGQGFGANVLTF
TRBJ1-2 NA TRBD1 TRBV4-1 TGCGCCAGCAGCCCGGATGACAGGGGCCCCTATGGCTACACCTTC CASSPDDRGPYGYTF
TRBJ2-7 NA TRBD1 TRBV4-1 TGCGCCAGCAGCCGGGAATGGGGACAGGGAATTTTCCACGAGCAGTACTTC CASSREWGQGIFHEQYF
TRBJ1-3 NA NA TRBV7-8 TGTGCCAGCAGCTTAAATCGGAAAGGGGTGGCTGGAAACACCATATATTTT CASSLNRKGVAGNTIYF
TRBJ2-3 NA NA TRBV6-5 TGTGCCAGCACCGAATCGCGGGGGCCTTCAGATACGCAGTATTTT CASTESRGPSDTQYF
TRBJ2-3 NA NA TRBV4-3 TGCGCCAGCAGTTGGGCGGGGAGCACAGATACGCAGTATTTT CASSWAGSTDTQYF
TRBJ2-1 NA TRBD2 TRBV25-1 TGTGCCAGCAGTGATGTAGCGGGTGCCTACAATGAGCAGTTCTTC CASSDVAGAYNEQFF
TRBJ1-1 NA NA TRBV4-1 TGCGCCAGCAGCCAAGTATCCGTTCCGAACACTGAAGCTTTCTTT CASSQVSVPNTEAFF
TRBJ2-5 NA TRBD1 TRBV7-2 TGTGCCAGCAGCCTAACGGGACAGGGTAATGGGGAGACCCAGTACTTC CASSLTGQGNGETQYF
TRBJ2-3 NA TRBD2 TRBV27 TGTGCCAGCAGTTCAGCCGCTCAGCGGGGAACAGATACGCAGTATTTT CASSSAAQRGTDTQYF
TRBJ2-2 NA NA TRBV28 TGTGCCAGCAGTTTATTTGTTAGCGGGAACACCGGGGAGCTGTTTTTT CASSLFVSGNTGELFF
TRBJ2-7 NA TRBD1 TRBV5-4 TGTGCCAGCAGCCGACAGGGGGCCTACGAGCAGTACTTC CASSRQGAYEQYF
TRBJ2-7 NA TRBD1 TRBV19 TGTGCCAGTAGTATAATGCACGGACAGGGCTACGAGCAGTACTTC CASSIMHGQGYEQYF
TRBJ1-2 NA TRBD1 TRBV19 TGTGCCAGTAACGAAGGGGGCGCGGGCTATGGCTACACCTTC CASNEGGAGYGYTF
TRBJ1-4 NA NA TRBV6-1 TGTGCCAGCAGTGAAGGACTGGCGAATGAAAAACTGTTTTTT CASSEGLANEKLFF
TRBJ1-1 NA NA TRBV7-9 TGTGCCAGCAGTCCCATGGGGGGAAGCTGGTCTGAAGCTTTCTTT CASSPMGGSWSEAFF
TRBJ2-3 NA NA TRBV10-3 TGTGCCATCGGCGGGGTCAGCAACGGAGATACGCAGTATTTT CAIGGVSNGDTQYF
TRBJ1-1 NA NA TRBV11-2 TGTGCCAGCAGCCCCAACGGATGGAGGGCTTTCTTT CASSPNGWRAFF
TRBJ1-4 NA NA TRBV27 TGTGCCAGCAGTTCCCGACAAGCAACTAATGAAAAACTGTTTTTT CASSSRQATNEKLFF
TRBJ2-1 NA NA TRBV7-8 TGTGCCAGCAGCAATCCTGACAGGTACCCCTACAATGAGCAGTTCTTC CASSNPDRYPYNEQFF
TRBJ2-1 NA TRBD2 TRBV2 TGTGCCAGCAGTGAACTAGCGGGAGGCTACAATGAGCAGTTCTTC CASSELAGGYNEQFF
TRBJ1-1 NA TRBD1 TRBV7-6 TGTGCCAGCAGCTTAGCGAGACAGGGGGCTTTAGCTTTCTTT CASSLARQGALAFF
TRBJ2-2 NA TRBD2 TRBV5-6 TGTGCCAGCAACCCTAGCGGGGGCCTGAACACCGGGGAGCTGTTTTTT CASNPSGGLNTGELFF
TRBJ2-7 NA TRBD2 TRBV6-5 TGTGCCTCAGCAGAATTAGCGGGAGACTACGAGCAGTACTTC CASAELAGDYEQYF
TRBJ1-1 NA NA TRBV7-2 TGTGCCAGCAGCTTAGATCGGGTTTTCGGGGGAACTGAAGCTTTCTTT CASSLDRVFGGTEAFF
TRBJ2-1 NA TRBD2 TRBV7-2 TGTGCCAGCAGCTTACGTGGGGACTACGGGTTGGATGAGCAGTTCTTC CASSLRGDYGLDEQFF
TRBJ2-2 NA TRBD2 TRBV11-3 TGTGCCAGCAGCTCGGAGGCCCTCGGACTAGCGGGAGACTCCGGGGAGCTGTTTTTT CASSSEALGLAGDSGELFF
TRBJ1-1 few NA TRBV2 TGTGCCAGCATGGCGGAGAACACTGAAGCTTTCTTT CASMAENTEAFF